This T cell receptor (beta chain) was documented in a study of somatic mutations in cytotoxic T cells in rheumatoid arthritis. Study-wide points: Age was associated with higher CD8+ clonality in rheumatoid arthritis patients, not in healthy controls.

On this clone itself: Its target is unknown.

Some clones are missing from TCRdb's copy, which holds only in-frame ones; the method was immunoSEQ multiplex PCR. The sample shows about 20,000 clones, around 85% of them seen only once. This CDR3 has 14 amino acids. V was clipped by 0 bases and J by 3 bases, with 10 bases between them. CDR1 SGDLS and CDR2 YYNGEE come from the germline V gene. This chain connects TRBV9 to TRBJ2-7; no clear D gene. The clonotype was recovered from a man in his forties in good health. The sample consisted of CD8+ T cells sorted from blood. The CDR3, as DNA: TGTGCCAGCAGCGTAGGGGCGGAAAACTACGAGCAGTACTTC. Its translation is CASSVGAENYEQYF.